These 23 T cell receptor beta chains were sequenced from one sample in a study of T cell repertoires in cytomegalovirus infection. TCRdb passed the reads through MiXCR, listing each CDR3 protein once. The sample contains hundreds of thousands of distinct CDR3 sequences, about 17% of which appear only once. The sequencing input was PBMCs. The receptors come from a human donor in good health (CMV status not recorded). Some clones in this sample may be carry-over from other donors' samples.

This clonotype was seen a handful of times. The genes are TRBV6-6 and TRBJ1-1; 7 bases map to TRBD1. Unmatched junction bases numbered 9, after V lost 6 bases and J lost 2 bases. CDR1 and CDR2 (germline): MNHNY, SVGAGI (reference sequence). This CDR3 comprises 15 residues. The CDR3 sequence is CASSSTGAINTEAFF. The CDR3 bases are TGTGCCAGCAGCTCCACAGGGGCGATTAACACTGAAGCTTTCTTT.

Ten or more counts support this clonotype. The CDR3 reads CASSLSGLGPGINQPQHF. CDR3 DNA: TGTGCCAGCAGTTTATCGGGTCTAGGACCGGGGATAAATCAGCCCCAGCATTTT. The V call is TRBV28, the J call TRBJ1-5, with D hard to call. Trimming pared 1 base from V and 4 bases from J, leaving 20 bases between. The CDR3 runs to 18 residues. The germline V gene has CDR1 MDHEN and CDR2 SYDVKM.

CDR3 sequence: CASSPPHRGRQPQHF. DNA for the CDR3: TGTGCCAGCAGCCCACCCCACAGGGGGCGGCAGCCCCAGCATTTT. This chain links TRBV6-2 or TRBV6-3 with TRBJ1-5, with 9 bases matching TRBD1. V was clipped by 6 bases and J by 7 bases; unmatched bases: 10. This CDR3 is 15 amino acids long. Germline assignment: CDR1 MNHEY and CDR2 SVGEGT.

At least ten counts were recorded for this clonotype. The rearrangement joins TRBV4-1 to TRBJ2-7, with no clear D. The V gene's germline CDR1 is MGHRA and CDR2 YSYEKL. This CDR3 spans 15 amino acids. The V gene lost 0 bases and the J gene lost 2 bases, with 11 bases spanning the gap. This CDR3 is CASSQDNSNPYEQYF. In DNA form, the CDR3 reads TGCGCCAGCAGCCAAGATAACAGTAACCCCTACGAGCAGTACTTC.

The V and J genes are TRBV10-3 and TRBJ1-5; D call uncertain. CDR3 length equals 14 residues. Germline V gives CDR1 ENHRY, CDR2 SYGVKD. Trimming stripped 1 base from V and 3 bases from J, with 7 bases between. The CDR3 nucleotides are TGTGCCATCAGTGAGTTACAGACCAATCAGCCCCAGCATTTT. Translation gives CAISELQTNQPQHF.

This clonotype was seen repeatedly, ten times or more. The V call is TRBV7-2, the J call TRBJ2-2; 11 nucleotides align to TRBD1. Per the germline V gene, CDR1 is SGHTA and CDR2 is FQGNSA. The V segment lost 5 bases and the J segment 7 bases; nucleotides outside the gene matches: 9. The CDR3 covers 16 residues. CDR3 sequence: CASSLPDRGRHGELFF. The CDR3, as DNA: TGTGCCAGCAGCCTTCCGGACAGGGGGCGCCACGGGGAGCTGTTTTTT.

The table lists this clonotype with many counts. The genes are TRBV7-2 and TRBJ1-2, with D uncertain. With 4 bases removed from V and 0 bases from J, the gap between germline ends came to 18 bases. The CDR3 consists of 17 residues. Germline assignment: CDR1 SGHTA and CDR2 FQGNSA. CDR3 nucleotide sequence: TGTGCCAGCAGCTCTCTAACCGAGGGCACTGCTAACTATGGCTACACCTTC. This gives the protein CASSSLTEGTANYGYTF. The entire variable domain, with the rest obtained from reference TRBV7-2 and TRBJ1-2, is as follows: GAGVSQSPSNKVTEKGKDVELRCDPISGHTALYWYRQSLGQGLEFLIYFQGNSAPDKSGLPSDRFSAERTGGSVSTLTIQRTQQEDSAVYLCASSSLTEGTANYGYTFGSGTRLTVV.

The CDR3 sequence: CAIRRQGMNTEAFF. The CDR3 DNA follows: TGTGCCATCAGGAGACAGGGGATGAACACTGAAGCTTTCTTT. The gene calls are TRBV10-3 and TRBJ1-1, with 8 bases fitting TRBD1. V lost 6 bases and J lost 0; bases outside the gene matches: 3. Looked up from germline, CDR1 is ENHRY and CDR2 is SYGVKD. The CDR3 spans 14 residues.

There are a few counts of this clonotype. The V and J genes are TRBV6-2 or TRBV6-3 and TRBJ2-5, with 10 bases fitting TRBD1. The V gene end was trimmed by 2 bases and the J gene end by 6 bases; junction bases not matched to a gene: 3. Germline-derived CDR1 and CDR2 are MNHEY and SVGEGT. The length of the CDR3 is 14 residues. Here the CDR3 DNA reads TGTGCCAGCAGTTACGGGACAGGGGCAAAGACCCAGTACTTC. Encoded protein: CASSYGTGAKTQYF.

V is TRBV9 and J is TRBJ2-1; D is unresolved. Germline V CDR1 and CDR2: SGDLS, YYNGEE. V gave up 4 bases and J gave up 8 bases, with 13 bases separating them. This CDR3 contains 13 residues. CDR3 sequence (DNA): TGTGCCAGCAGCTTGGCACCCCCCGATGAGCAGTTCTTC. It specifies CASSLAPPDEQFF. Variable domain in full (rest from reference TRBV9 and TRBJ2-1): DSGVTQTPKHLITATGQRVTLRCSPRSGDLSVYWYQQSLDQGLQFLIQYYNGEERAKGNILERFSAQQFPDLHSELNLSSLELGDSALYFCASSLAPPDEQFFGPGTRLTVL.

This clonotype showed up just a few times. The genes are TRBV20-1 and TRBJ1-2, with D uncertain. Deletions cut 5 bases from V and 4 bases from J, with 14 bases between. There are 13 residues in the CDR3. The germline CDR1 and CDR2 sequences are DFQATT and SNEGSKA (reference sequence). CDR3 sequence (DNA): TGCAGTGCTCAGGCCGGCCGGGCCTATGGCTACACCTTC. Protein: CSAQAGRAYGYTF.

The CDR3 DNA follows: TGCGCCAGCAGCCAAGTCCCGGGACAGGGTGAGAACACTGAAGCTTTCTTT. Its protein product is CASSQVPGQGENTEAFF. The chain links TRBV4-1 to TRBJ1-1; TRBD1 matches 9 bases. The germline gives CDR1 MGHRA, CDR2 YSYEKL. After removal of 1 base from V and 1 base from J, the junction contained 7 bases not matched to a gene. The CDR3 covers 17 residues.

The V and J genes are TRBV5-1 and TRBJ1-1; D is unresolved. Trimming took off 2 bases at V and 1 base at J, with 12 bases between the two ends. Per germline, CDR1 SGHRS and CDR2 YFSETQ. CDR3 length: 15 residues. This chain's CDR3 is CASSFFGGGNTEAFF. CDR3 DNA: TGCGCCAGCAGCTTTTTCGGAGGCGGGAACACTGAAGCTTTCTTT.

This chain joins TRBV12-3 or TRBV12-4 and TRBJ2-7; 9 nucleotides align to TRBD1. V was clipped by 4 bases and J by 4 bases; unmatched bases: 8. CDR3 length: 15 amino acids. The CDR3 coding sequence is TGTGCCAGCAGTTGGGCGATCGGGACAGGGTACGAGCAGTACTTC. It is translated as CASSWAIGTGYEQYF.

V is TRBV4-3 and J is TRBJ1-3, with 7 nucleotides matching TRBD1. The germline V gene encodes CDR1 LGHNA and CDR2 YSLEER. V lost 0 bases, J lost 2 bases, and 7 bases stayed unmatched. CDR3 size: 17 residues. CDR3: CASSQDRNRGAGNTIYF. In DNA, the CDR3 is TGCGCCAGCAGCCAAGATCGGAACAGGGGAGCTGGAAACACCATATATTTT.

The gene calls are TRBV5-6 and TRBJ2-7; TRBD1 matches 8 bases. This CDR3 region has 17 residues. Per germline, CDR1 SGHDT and CDR2 YYEEEE. The J segment lost 4 bases and the V segment lost 1 base, leaving 13 bases of the junction unmatched. The CDR3 protein is CASSLSSRDRNLYEQYF. As DNA, the CDR3 is TGTGCCAGCAGCTTGTCCTCCCGGGACAGGAATTTGTACGAGCAGTACTTC.

V and J are TRBV28 and TRBJ1-2, with 7 bases aligning to TRBD1. V shed 3 bases, J shed 7 bases, and the junction held 11 bases outside the gene matches. The CDR3 extends over 15 amino acids. Germline loops: CDR1 MDHEN, CDR2 SYDVKM. The CDR3 region has the DNA TGTGCCAGCAGTTTTCCACAGGGGTTAGGAAGTGGCTACACCTTC. Protein sequence: CASSFPQGLGSGYTF.

This clonotype showed up many times. This sequence joins TRBV7-2 and TRBJ1-3; D ambiguous. CDR1 SGHTA and CDR2 FQGNSA come from the germline V gene. V was trimmed by 5 bases and J by 2 bases, leaving 13 bases between them. The CDR3 has 15 residues. The CDR3 loop is CASSPRTVTGNTIYF. CDR3 nucleotide sequence: TGTGCCAGCAGCCCCAGAACAGTAACTGGAAACACCATATATTTT.

This clonotype was seen many times. The chain links TRBV20-1 to TRBJ1-5, with TRBD1 identical over 7 bases. CDR1 is DFQATT, CDR2 SNEGSKA, per germline (reference sequence). The ends lost 2 bases at V and 1 base at J; junction bases unmatched: 5. There are 15 residues in the CDR3. Here the CDR3 reads CSARRTGGSNQPQHF. The CDR3, as DNA: TGCAGTGCTAGAAGGACAGGTGGGAGCAATCAGCCCCAGCATTTT.

This clonotype was seen a handful of times. The chain employs TRBV5-1 and TRBJ1-2, with 7 bases matching TRBD1. Germline V gives CDR1 SGHRS, CDR2 YFSETQ. V shed 4 bases and J 4 bases; nucleotides not matched to a gene: 4. The CDR3 length is 13 residues. The CDR3 reads CASSGQALYGYTF. CDR3 nucleotides: TGCGCCAGCAGCGGACAGGCCCTCTATGGCTACACCTTC.

This clonotype turned up a few times. The chain employs TRBV28 and TRBJ2-5, with D tentatively TRBD2 (5 bases). Germline assignment: CDR1 MDHEN and CDR2 SYDVKM. V was shortened by 5 bases and J by 5 bases, with 27 bases between the two germline ends. The CDR3 totals 18 residues. The CDR3 reads CASSKTGMSVSFWETQYF. In nucleotides, the CDR3 is TGTGCCAGCAGTAAGACGGGGATGTCTGTGTCGTTTTGGGAGACCCAGTACTTC.

This clonotype was picked up many times. V gene TRBV12-3 or TRBV12-4 combines with J gene TRBJ1-1; D possibly corresponds to TRBD1 (6 bases). V shed 7 bases and J shed 0 bases, with 9 bases lying between them. CDR3 size: 13 residues. The CDR3 DNA follows: TGTGCCAGCACCCGACAGGTGAACACTGAAGCTTTCTTT. Its translation is CASTRQVNTEAFF.

This clonotype has only a few counts. The rearrangement joins TRBV12-3 or TRBV12-4 to TRBJ2-3; D possibly corresponds to TRBD2 (6 bases). The CDR3 runs to 15 residues. The ends were cut back, 0 bases at V and 7 bases at J, with 14 bases in the middle. The CDR3 protein is CASSLALRETNTQYF. Written as DNA, the CDR3 is TGTGCCAGCAGTTTAGCGCTTCGGGAGACCAATACGCAGTATTTT.